This TCR beta chain was captured in a study of OX40 agonist ivuxolimab in advanced cancers. Study-level information: The dose-escalation cohort had hepatocellular carcinoma, melanoma, renal cell or head and neck cancer. The eligibility criteria allowed prior anti-PD-1, anti-PD-L1 or anti-CTLA-4 therapy, and approximately 40% had some.

Worth noting for this clone: The antigen is undetermined.

Study outcomes and limitations: On average, a greater number of expanded clones characterised CD8+ T cells relative to CD4+.

Assay: immunoSEQ multiplex PCR; the TCRdb copy retains only in-frame clones and omits some. The sample includes roughly 73,000 clones, roughly 80% of them seen just once. The germline V gene encodes CDR1 SNHLY and CDR2 FYNNEI. This CDR3 spans 15 amino acids. J lost 2 bases, V lost 7 bases, and 9 bases had no gene match. This receptor was identified in an adult with an advanced solid tumor such as melanoma, head and neck, liver or kidney cancer. The rearrangement uses TRBV2 and TRBJ2-3; 7 nucleotides match TRBD2. The source was CD4+ or CD8+ T cells sorted from blood, collected in a trial of the OX40 agonist ivuxolimab. The CDR3 DNA reads as TGTGCCAGCAAGGGACTAAACCTACTCACAGATACGCAGTATTTT. Protein: CASKGLNLLTDTQYF.